A single sample is the source of the 4 T cell receptor beta chains below, sequenced in a study of T cells after yellow fever vaccination. Using its own MiXCR run on the 5' RACE reads, TCRdb lists one record per CDR3 protein. The sample includes around 330,000 distinct CDR3 sequences, roughly 3.5% of them seen just once. The sample in question was PBMCs, obtained on the day of the yellow fever booster vaccination. These receptors were obtained from a man younger than 35 who received the YFV17D yellow fever vaccine.

This clonotype was counted between two and nine times. V and J are TRBV28 and TRBJ1-1, with D unclear. Germline CDR1 is MDHEN and CDR2 is SYDVKM. This CDR3 has 12 amino acids. Trimming took off 5 bases at V and 6 bases at J, with 10 bases between the two ends. CDR3 amino acids: CASSPPLSEAFF. The CDR3 DNA reads as TGTGCCAGCAGTCCTCCCCTTTCTGAAGCTTTCTTT.

This clonotype was found many times. The DNA for the CDR3 is TGTGCCAGCAGCTTAGCTGGCAGGGGGGGGTACGAGCAGTACTTC. Encoded protein: CASSLAGRGGYEQYF. This chain links TRBV7-2 with TRBJ2-7; tentatively, D is TRBD1 or TRBD2 (7 bases each). The germline V gene encodes CDR1 SGHTA and CDR2 FQGNSA. V lost 0 bases and J lost 4, with 13 bases in between. The CDR3 is 15 amino acids.

This clonotype was picked up a small number of times. This chain joins TRBV5-5 and TRBJ1-6; TRBD1 is a possible D gene (5 bases). The CDR3 totals 15 residues. Germline CDR1 is SGHKS and CDR2 is YYEKEE (reference sequence). The ends were cut back, 8 bases at V and 7 bases at J, with 19 bases in the middle. The CDR3 reads CASTAPGPGNSPLHF. Here the CDR3 DNA reads TGTGCCAGTACAGCACCGGGCCCAGGGAATTCACCCCTCCACTTT.

This clonotype was recorded at least ten times. The rearrangement uses TRBV4-2 and TRBJ2-5; TRBD1 matches at 10 bases. V gave up 1 base and J gave up 5 bases; unmatched junction bases: 10. From germline, CDR1 is LGHNA and CDR2 YNFKEQ. This CDR3 is 17 amino acids long. CDR3 sequence (DNA): TGTGCCAGCAGCCAAGTAACGGGACAGGGGATTTCGGAGACCCAGTACTTC. It encodes CASSQVTGQGISETQYF.